This TCR beta chain was profiled in a study of blood T cell repertoires in COVID-19. Study-wide context: From the United States, Italy and Spain came samples of acute and convalescent COVID-19.

Repertoires were generated with immunoSEQ multiplex PCR, while TCRdb's copy carries only in-frame clones and drops some. In the table there are roughly 300,000 clones, approximately 88% of which are singletons. Seattle patients were enrolled during active infection and followed longitudinally. The CDR3 length is 13 residues. Trimming shortened V by 2 bases and J by 5 bases, and 12 bases separated the two germline ends. Germline V lookup: CDR1 GTSNPN, CDR2 SVGIG (reference sequence). The clonotype comes from a human donor with COVID-19, enrolled during active disease. The donor label of this sample is uncertain. The chain is built from TRBV30 and TRBJ1-2; possibly TRBD1 for D (6 bases). The sequenced sample consisted of peripheral blood. The CDR3 reads CAWSSGTPYGYTF. DNA for the CDR3: TGTGCCTGGAGTTCCGGGACACCTTATGGCTACACCTTC.